Following are 27 T cell receptor beta chains from one sample sequenced in a study of cytomegalovirus exposure and HLA in healthy donors. Some clones are missing from TCRdb's copy, which holds only in-frame ones; the method was immunoSEQ multiplex PCR. The sample lists about 280,000 clones; approximately 90% were seen once. The sample comprised PBMCs. These receptors were taken from a woman younger than 35 in good health and CMV-seronegative.

This clone has a handful of counts. This chain joins TRBV19 and TRBJ2-5, with TRBD2 matching over 13 bases. Germline V CDR1 and CDR2: LNHDA, SQIVND (reference sequence). The CDR3 loop spans 17 amino acids. V trimming: 4 bases; J trimming: 5 bases; junction bases outside the gene matches: 10. The DNA for the CDR3 is TGTGCCAGTAGTAGACTAGCGGGAGGACTCCCTCCGGAGACCCAGTACTTC. Its protein is CASSRLAGGLPPETQYF.

V gene TRBV14 combines with J gene TRBJ2-3; 14 nucleotides line up with TRBD2. In germline, CDR1 is SGHDN, CDR2 FVKESK. V lost 4 bases and J lost 5; bases outside the gene matches: 5. The CDR3 is 16 residues long. The CDR3 bases are TGTGCCAGCAGCCCCGGACTAGCGGGAGGTCGAGATACGCAGTATTTT. Residues: CASSPGLAGGRDTQYF.

V usage is TRBV7-6 and J usage is TRBJ1-1; TRBD1 matches at 7 bases. This CDR3 is 14 amino acids long. V lost 1 base to trimming and J lost 8 bases; unmatched junction nucleotides: 7. Germline V lookup: CDR1 SGHVS, CDR2 FNYEAQ. The CDR3 bases are TGTGCCAGCAGCTTAGTGGAAGACAGGGACGAAGCTTTCTTT. Translated, it gives CASSLVEDRDEAFF.

For the CDR3, the DNA is TGTGCCAGCAGTGAAGATCCGGGATACGAGCAGTACTTC. This sequence encodes CASSEDPGYEQYF. This rearrangement joins TRBV6-1 to TRBJ2-7; possible D gene TRBD2, 5 bases. The CDR3 runs 13 residues. From germline, CDR1 is MNHNS and CDR2 SASEGT. V shed 1 base and J shed 4 bases, with 8 bases lying between them.

The J gene is TRBJ1-1, the V gene TRBV30, with TRBD1 identical over 9 bases. Germline-derived CDR1 and CDR2 are GTSNPN and SVGIG (reference sequence). This CDR3 has 14 residues. J lost 4 bases, V lost 2 bases, and 5 bases had no gene match. The CDR3: CAWSSGTGSTEAFF. The DNA for the CDR3 is TGTGCCTGGAGTTCGGGGACAGGGAGCACTGAAGCTTTCTTT.

This clone was detected once. The chain recombines TRBV4-1 with TRBJ1-2, with a weak D call TRBD1 (6 bases). This CDR3 region has 16 residues. Germline CDR1 and CDR2: MGHRA and YSYEKL. The V end was cut by 3 bases, the J end by 4 bases, with 18 bases between. In nucleotides, the CDR3 is TGCGCCAGCAGCCAGCCGGTTACAGGGAGAGGCTATGGCTACACCTTC. This codes for CASSQPVTGRGYGYTF.

The sample holds one count of this clone. The CDR3 sequence: CASTISGLTGELFF. DNA of the CDR3: TGTGCCAGTACCATATCAGGGTTGACCGGGGAGCTGTTTTTT. The chain links TRBV19 to TRBJ2-2; the D gene is possibly TRBD1 (5 bases). The CDR3 length is 14 residues. Germline lookup yields CDR1 LNHDA and CDR2 SQIVND (reference sequence). V was shortened by 7 bases and J by 5 bases, with 14 bases between the two germline ends.

The chain is built from TRBV27 and TRBJ1-1; possibly TRBD1 for D (5 bases). Germline CDR1 MNHEY, CDR2 SMNVEV (reference sequence). The length of the CDR3 is 13 residues. V was cut by 3 bases and J by 3 bases, with 8 bases left in between. The CDR3 sequence: CASSFWGDTEAFF. The CDR3 nucleotides are TGTGCCAGCAGTTTTTGGGGGGACACTGAAGCTTTCTTT.

V is TRBV28 and J is TRBJ2-7, with 8 bases aligning to TRBD2. Germline loops: CDR1 MDHEN, CDR2 SYDVKM. V dropped 1 base and J dropped 4; count of bases not matched to a gene: 3. The CDR3 runs to 14 residues. The DNA of the CDR3 is TGTGCCAGCAGTTTATTAGCGGGAAGGTACGAGCAGTACTTC. It translates to CASSLLAGRYEQYF.

The V and J genes are TRBV9 and TRBJ1-1; D perhaps matches TRBD1 (5 bases). This CDR3 comprises 11 residues. V lost 3 bases, J lost 7 bases, and 7 bases lay in between. Germline CDR1 SGDLS, CDR2 YYNGEE. CDR3 region: CASSGGGEAFF. The CDR3 bases are TGTGCCAGCAGCGGGGGGGGTGAAGCTTTCTTT. Full variable domain (remainder filled in from reference TRBV9 and TRBJ1-1): DSGVTQTPKHLITATGQRVTLRCSPRSGDLSVYWYQQSLDQGLQFLIQYYNGEERAKGNILERFSAQQFPDLHSELNLSSLELGDSALYFCASSGGGEAFFGQGTRLTVV.

This clone has just one count. The chain combines TRBV5-1 with TRBJ2-7, with 8 nucleotides matching TRBD1. Trimming cost V 1 base and J 7 bases; bases outside gene matches: 16. CDR1 SGHRS and CDR2 YFSETQ come from the germline V gene. This CDR3 region has 17 residues. The DNA for the CDR3 is TGCGCCAGCAGCTTGATTCATATCGAGACAGGGGCGCGGGAGCAGTACTTC. Translated: CASSLIHIETGAREQYF.

This clone occurred once. The V call is TRBV5-5, the J call TRBJ1-2; the D gene is possibly TRBD1 (5 bases). V dropped 6 bases and J dropped 5 bases, with 17 bases sitting between them. The CDR3 spans 14 residues. Germline-derived CDR1 and CDR2 are SGHKS and YYEKEE (reference sequence). CDR3 sequence (DNA): TGTGCCAGCACCTTTAGCAGGGTGCGGTATGGCTACACCTTC. This translates into CASTFSRVRYGYTF.

This clone was seen a single time. The gene calls are TRBV15 and TRBJ2-5; the D is unclear. CDR1 LNHNV and CDR2 YYDKDF come from the germline V gene (reference sequence). Trimming took 0 bases from V and 4 from J, leaving 12 bases between them. The CDR3 runs 15 residues. Here the CDR3 reads CATSREEASSETQYF. CDR3 sequence (DNA): TGTGCCACCAGCAGAGAGGAAGCTAGTTCAGAGACCCAGTACTTC.

The chain recombines TRBV5-1 with TRBJ2-1; D perhaps matches TRBD2 (5 bases). Trimming removed 6 bases at V and 6 bases at J, with 19 bases between. This CDR3 contains 15 residues. Germline V gene data show CDR1 as SGHRS and CDR2 as YFSETQ. CDR3 nucleotides: TGCGCCAGCACCCCTTTACCCCGGGAACCCAATGAGCAGTTCTTC. Residues: CASTPLPREPNEQFF. The variable domain in full, completed from reference TRBV5-1 and TRBJ2-1, reads KAGVTQTPRYLIKTRGQQVTLSCSPISGHRSVSWYQQTPGQGLQFLFEYFSETQRNKGNFPGRFSGRQFSNSRSEMNVSTLELGDSALYLCASTPLPREPNEQFFGPGTRLTVL.

This chain links TRBV27 with TRBJ2-7; 8 nucleotides match TRBD2. V dropped 4 bases and J dropped 1; count of bases not matched to a gene: 12. Germline lookup yields CDR1 MNHEY and CDR2 SMNVEV (reference sequence). This CDR3 has 17 residues. In nucleotides, the CDR3 is TGTGCCAGCAGTTCCTACCTCATTAGCGGGGAGTCCTACGAGCAGTACTTC. Amino acids: CASSSYLISGESYEQYF.

The gene calls are TRBV6-5 and TRBJ1-2; D is unclear. The CDR3 covers 13 residues. V lost 0 bases and J 7 bases, leaving 9 bases between the germline ends. Germline-derived CDR1 and CDR2 are MNHEY and SVGAGI. The CDR3 protein is CASSYSTGGGYTF. CDR3 DNA: TGTGCCAGCAGTTACTCGACGGGAGGTGGCTACACCTTC.

This chain joins TRBV6-5 and TRBJ1-1; D perhaps matches TRBD1 (6 bases). Germline CDR1 MNHEY, CDR2 SVGAGI. V gave up 5 bases and J gave up 3 bases, with 13 bases separating them. The CDR3 sequence is 14 residues long. The CDR3 loop reads CASSLSGVHTEAFF. The CDR3 DNA reads as TGTGCCAGCAGTCTGTCAGGGGTTCACACTGAAGCTTTCTTT.

The CDR3 coding sequence is TGTGCCAGCAGGTCCAGGGGACCCTCCTACGAGCAGTACTTC. It codes for CASRSRGPSYEQYF. V is TRBV2 and J is TRBJ2-7, with TRBD1 as a possible D gene (6 bases). Deletions cut 6 bases from V and 0 bases from J, with 12 bases between. The germline V gene encodes CDR1 SNHLY and CDR2 FYNNEI. There are 14 residues in the CDR3.

The rearrangement uses TRBV11-2 and TRBJ1-2, with TRBD1 matching 7 bases. The CDR3 runs 16 residues. The V gene end was trimmed by 1 base and the J gene end by 4 bases; junction bases not matched to a gene: 9. The germline CDR1 and CDR2 sequences are SGHAT and FQNNGV. The CDR3 DNA is TGTGCCAGCAGCTTAGCGCAGGGGGTTATTAGCTATGGCTACACCTTC. This gives the protein CASSLAQGVISYGYTF.

The chain is built from TRBV21-1 and TRBJ2-1; no check of the table's D call, TRBD2, against the DNA was made. TRBV21-1 is given as a pseudogene. The length of the CDR3 is 18 residues. The CDR3 DNA sequence: TGTGCCAGCAGACCCCCGGGACTAGCGTTGCGCTCCTACAATGAGCAGTTCTTC. It is translated as CASRPPGLALRSYNEQFF.

This chain uses TRBV11-2 with TRBJ1-6, with 7 bases lining up with TRBD1. J gave up 8 bases and V 1 base, and 11 bases lay outside the gene matches. The CDR3 totals 17 residues. Germline CDR1 and CDR2: SGHAT and FQNNGV. The CDR3: CASSLGPPGQTYSPLHF. The DNA for the CDR3 is TGTGCCAGCAGCTTAGGGCCCCCGGGACAGACTTATTCACCCCTCCACTTT.

This rearrangement joins TRBV11-2 to TRBJ2-7; D gene uncertain. Per the germline V gene, CDR1 is SGHAT and CDR2 is FQNNGV. V was pared by 8 bases and J by 7 bases, with 18 bases between. The CDR3 runs to 13 residues. CDR3: CASCQVPAFEQYF. DNA of the CDR3: TGTGCCAGCTGCCAGGTCCCAGCCTTTGAGCAGTACTTC.

The chain joins TRBV5-1 to TRBJ2-3, with D possibly matching TRBD1 (8 bases). CDR3 length: 14 amino acids. Per the germline V gene, CDR1 is SGHRS and CDR2 is YFSETQ. V lost 3 bases to trimming and J lost 4 bases, with 12 bases between them. The CDR3 protein is CASSSTGGADTQYF. The CDR3, as DNA: TGCGCCAGCAGCTCAACAGGGGGGGCAGATACGCAGTATTTT.

This clone was observed once. The rearrangement joins TRBV28 to TRBJ2-3; perhaps TRBD1 as D (5 bases). Germline V gene sequence: CDR1 MDHEN, CDR2 SYDVKM. There are 17 residues in the CDR3. V was trimmed by 6 bases and J by 5 bases, leaving 24 bases between them. The CDR3 spells CASSRTLDTVEIDTQYF. CDR3 nucleotide sequence: TGTGCCAGCAGCCGTACATTGGACACGGTCGAGATAGATACGCAGTATTTT.

The V call is TRBV5-6, the J call TRBJ1-3, with TRBD1 identical over 7 bases. The V gene's germline CDR1 is SGHDT and CDR2 YYEEEE. This CDR3 has 15 residues. Trimming removed 5 bases from V and 4 bases from J; junction bases left unmatched: 9. CDR3 bases: TGTGCCAGCAGAATACAGGGGACGGGAGGAAACACCATATATTTT. Its translation: CASRIQGTGGNTIYF.

This clone came up once. Here the CDR3 reads CASSLGPGILNEQYF. As DNA, the CDR3 is TGTGCCAGCAGCTTAGGGCCCGGGATCCTCAACGAGCAGTACTTC. The J gene is TRBJ2-7, the V gene TRBV7-2; maybe TRBD2 (5 bases). V was clipped by 1 base and J by 5 bases, with 15 bases between them. Germline V CDR1 and CDR2: SGHTA, FQGNSA. The CDR3 length is 15 residues.

V is TRBV7-9 and J is TRBJ1-1, with a possible D match to TRBD1 (5 bases). The CDR3 consists of 16 residues. CDR1 is SEHNR, CDR2 FQNEAQ, per germline (reference sequence). The germline V and J ends were trimmed by 1 base and 4 bases, with 16 bases remaining between them. The DNA of the CDR3 is TGTGCCAGCAGCTTAGAGGCAGGGTACGGGGGCACTGAAGCTTTCTTT. It translates to CASSLEAGYGGTEAFF.